This T cell receptor beta chain was retrieved from a study of PD-1 blockade in classical Hodgkin lymphoma. Study conclusions and caveats: Underlying causes for the observed repertoire differences were not defined, possibly disease activity or prior therapy. Newly diagnosed patients reportedly had lower baseline TCR diversity than healthy donors.

Per germline, CDR1 ENHRY and CDR2 SYGVKD. This CDR3 spans 17 amino acids. The time point here: newly diagnosed, previously untreated cHL patient sample. Comparison PBMCs came from previously untreated, newly diagnosed classical Hodgkin lymphoma patients. For this clone: Antigen specificity is unknown. One junction end does not reproduce the germline sequence, and a read error may be involved.

The data were produced by immunoSEQ multiplex PCR, yet TCRdb's version contains in-frame clones alone and is incomplete. Of roughly 77,000 clones in the sample, approximately 93% are singletons; the top ten hold about 2.5%. The rearrangement uses TRBV10-3 and TRBJ2-1; 8 nucleotides agree with TRBD1. Sequences were obtained from peripheral blood mononuclear cells (PBMCs). The TCR was taken from a human donor with classical Hodgkin lymphoma. CDR3 sequence: CAIRGTGPNLGGNEQLF. The DNA of the CDR3 is TGTGCCATCAGGGGGACAGGTCCCAACCTGGGAGGCAATGAGCAGCTCTTC.